The following is a TCR beta chain sequence with its context. Antigen unknown. The data are from a study of T-cell memory formation after mild COVID-19. The wider study: TCR clusters showed largely donor specificity.

The 5'RACE method, run with constant-segment primers, produced TCR alpha and TCR beta cDNA libraries (carrying sample barcodes and UMIs). TCRdb processed the 5' RACE reads anew with MiXCR; each CDR3 protein has one entry. The sample includes around 82,000 distinct CDR3 sequences, 10% to 15% of them seen just once. Study-wide findings and caveats: Most CD4+ clones that shrank were in CM and EM, while CD8+ ones turned up in EMRA.

The sequence derives from a man between 18 and 35 years old who had mild COVID-19 (a few samples of this study predate the infection). Cell type and time point are not known. The sequenced material came from PBMCs or a T cell subset sorted from them (not recorded which).

The CDR3 is CASTHLRGSTGELFF. CDR3 DNA sequence: TGTGCCAGCACCCACCTCCGGGGTTCCACCGGGGAGCTGTTTTTT. The chain uses TRBV6-2 or TRBV6-3 and TRBJ2-2, with D possibly matching TRBD2 (5 bases). CDR3 length: 15 residues. V was trimmed by 7 bases and J by 4 bases, leaving 16 bases between them. Germline V gives CDR1 MNHEY, CDR2 SVGEGT.